Following are 22 T cell receptor beta chains from one sample sequenced in a study of T cell repertoires in cytomegalovirus infection. TCRdb re-derived calls from the reads in MiXCR, one entry per CDR3 protein. The table shows fewer than 200,000 distinct CDR3 sequences, with about 21% occurring only once. The sample taken for sequencing was PBMCs. These TCRs come from a human donor in good health (CMV status not recorded). Some clones in this sample may be carry-over from other donors' samples.

This clonotype was picked up a small number of times. The chain recombines TRBV7-2 with TRBJ2-5; the D is unclear. The CDR3 is 16 residues long. Germline V gives CDR1 SGHTA, CDR2 FQGNSA. V lost 5 bases and J 2 bases, leaving 18 bases between the germline ends. The CDR3 loop reads CASSPLQGGDQETQYF. The CDR3 DNA is TGTGCCAGCAGCCCCCTCCAAGGCGGCGATCAAGAGACCCAGTACTTC.

V gene TRBV11-2 combines with J gene TRBJ1-2; D is uncertain. The CDR3 is 12 amino acids. V gave up 4 bases and J gave up 6 bases, with 9 bases separating them. CDR1 SGHAT and CDR2 FQNNGV come from the germline V gene. The CDR3: CASSSNEDGYTF. CDR3 DNA: TGTGCCAGCAGCTCTAATGAGGATGGCTACACCTTC.

This clonotype turned up a few times. V is TRBV29-1 and J is TRBJ2-7; 7 bases are shared with TRBD1. The J segment lost 0 bases and the V segment lost 4 bases, leaving 0 bases of the junction unmatched. The CDR3 is 12 residues long. Germline V gives CDR1 SQVTM, CDR2 ANQGSEA. The CDR3 here is CSVGDSSYEQYF. The CDR3 coding sequence is TGCAGCGTTGGGGACAGCTCCTACGAGCAGTACTTC.

The chain links TRBV20-1 to TRBJ1-5; D gene ambiguous. Trimming stripped 0 bases from V and 0 bases from J, with 0 bases between. CDR1 and CDR2 from the germline V gene are DFQATT and SNEGSKA (reference sequence). The CDR3 contains 12 residues. As DNA, the CDR3 is TGCAGTGCTAGAGATAGCAATCAGCCCCAGCATTTT. Protein: CSARDSNQPQHF.

Only a few counts were recorded for this clonotype. The chain recombines TRBV6-2 or TRBV6-3 with TRBJ2-1, with 7 bases aligning to TRBD1. J gave up 0 bases and V 7 bases, and 9 bases lay outside the gene matches. This CDR3 comprises 16 residues. The germline gives CDR1 MNHEY, CDR2 SVGEGT. The CDR3 DNA follows: TGTGCCAGCACCCGACAGGGCCTAAGCTCCTACAATGAGCAGTTCTTC. It yields the protein CASTRQGLSSYNEQFF.

The table lists this clonotype with many counts. The rearrangement links TRBV7-2 to TRBJ2-5, with TRBD1 identical over 9 bases. The germline gives CDR1 SGHTA, CDR2 FQGNSA. The CDR3 runs 14 residues. J was trimmed by 3 bases and V by 4 bases; bases with no gene match: 3. The chain's CDR3 is CASSWTGVEETQYF. The CDR3 nucleotides are TGTGCCAGCAGCTGGACAGGGGTCGAAGAGACCCAGTACTTC.

This clonotype came up many times. The genes are TRBV7-9 and TRBJ2-7, with TRBD1 identical over 8 bases. The V segment lost 3 bases and the J segment 0 bases; nucleotides outside the gene matches: 4. Germline V gene data show CDR1 as SEHNR and CDR2 as FQNEAQ (reference sequence). The CDR3 runs 15 residues. Written as DNA, the CDR3 is TGTGCCAGCAGCTTTGGGGACAGGAACTCCTACGAGCAGTACTTC. Translation: CASSFGDRNSYEQYF.

The table lists this clonotype with many counts. The chain employs TRBV2 and TRBJ2-1; D is undetermined. The V and J ends lost 4 bases and 6 bases respectively, with 1 base between them. Germline lookup yields CDR1 SNHLY and CDR2 FYNNEI. The CDR3 consists of 10 residues. Here the CDR3 DNA reads TGTGCCAGCAGTGTCAATGAGCAGTTCTTC. Amino acids: CASSVNEQFF.

This clonotype has a count of ten or more. J is TRBJ2-5 and V is TRBV7-2; possibly TRBD1 or TRBD2 for D (5 bases each). The V end lost 3 bases, the J end lost 0 bases, and 23 bases lay between the germline ends. Looked up from germline, CDR1 is SGHTA and CDR2 is FQGNSA. The CDR3 contains 19 residues. The chain's CDR3 is CASSFTGPLGTGNQETQYF. The CDR3 DNA reads as TGTGCCAGCAGCTTCACAGGACCCTTGGGTACGGGGAACCAAGAGACCCAGTACTTC.

This clonotype was counted between two and nine times. J is TRBJ2-5 and V is TRBV7-2; tentatively, D is TRBD2 (5 bases). V was pared by 4 bases and J by 3 bases, with 9 bases between. The CDR3 spans 13 residues. Germline assignment: CDR1 SGHTA and CDR2 FQGNSA. The CDR3 nucleotides read TGTGCCAGCAGCTCGCCGGGGAAAGAGACCCAGTACTTC. It encodes CASSSPGKETQYF.

In its sample, this clonotype was seen many times. The rearrangement uses TRBV29-1 and TRBJ1-4; D is unclear. Germline values: CDR1 SQVTM, CDR2 ANQGSEA. V was cut by 3 bases and J by 1 base, with 9 bases left in between. The CDR3 is 14 residues long. This CDR3 reads CSVEGSRTNEKLFF. CDR3 DNA sequence: TGCAGCGTTGAGGGGAGCCGAACTAATGAAAAACTGTTTTTT.

The chain has TRBV18 and TRBJ1-5; D not certain. Germline V lookup: CDR1 KGHSH, CDR2 LQKENI. The CDR3 length is 14 residues. The V end lost 2 bases, the J end lost 1 base, and 6 bases lay between the germline ends. In DNA, the CDR3 is TGTGCCAGCTCACCAAGTCGGAGCAATCAGCCCCAGCATTTT. This translates into CASSPSRSNQPQHF.

This clonotype appeared a single time. The gene calls are TRBV20-1 and TRBJ2-7; 10 positions match TRBD2. V was pared by 6 bases and J by 4 bases, with 9 bases of the junction left unmatched. Germline values: CDR1 DFQATT, CDR2 SNEGSKA (reference sequence). The CDR3 runs 14 residues. The CDR3 loop reads CSAGPSGGSYEQYF. CDR3 DNA: TGCAGTGCGGGGCCTAGCGGGGGTTCATACGAGCAGTACTTC.

V gene TRBV3-1 combines with J gene TRBJ1-2, with D uncertain. The CDR3 length is 15 residues. Germline CDR1 reads LGHDT; CDR2 reads YNNKEL (reference sequence). V gave up 1 base and J gave up 4 bases, with 13 bases separating them. The chain's CDR3 is CASSQAGSTIYGYTF. The CDR3 coding sequence is TGTGCCAGCAGCCAAGCTGGATCAACAATCTATGGCTACACCTTC.

This clonotype was counted between two and nine times. The chain uses TRBV20-1 and TRBJ2-1, with a possible D match to TRBD2 (5 bases). Trimming stripped 4 bases from V and 9 bases from J, with 13 bases between. The V gene's germline CDR1 is DFQATT and CDR2 SNEGSKA (reference sequence). The CDR3 length is 12 residues. The CDR3 reads CSATSGSREQFF. CDR3 DNA sequence: TGCAGTGCTACCTCGGGGAGCCGTGAGCAGTTCTTC.

The chain links TRBV2 to TRBJ1-6; maybe TRBD1 (5 bases). V was trimmed by 4 bases and J by 9 bases, leaving 13 bases between them. The CDR3 has 14 amino acids. Germline CDR1 SNHLY, CDR2 FYNNEI. Here the CDR3 DNA reads TGTGCCAGCAGTGGAGACAGCCCCACTTCACCCCTCCACTTT. Protein: CASSGDSPTSPLHF.

This CDR3 reads CASSPDVGAKNIQYF. The DNA for the CDR3 is TGTGCCAGCAGCCCCGATGTGGGAGCCAAAAACATTCAGTACTTC. V is TRBV7-3 and J is TRBJ2-4; no definite D call. The CDR3 has 15 amino acids. V was trimmed by 5 bases and J by 0 bases, leaving 11 bases between them. CDR1 and CDR2 (germline): SGHTA, FQGTGA.

This clonotype was counted ten times or more. The chain combines TRBV10-3 with TRBJ2-2; 10 bases are a match to TRBD2. Trimming cost V 7 bases and J 5 bases; bases outside gene matches: 10. The CDR3 consists of 16 residues. Germline V CDR1 and CDR2: ENHRY, SYGVKD. CDR3 DNA: TGTGCCATCAAGCCTAGCGGGAGTTCGGGAACCGGGGAGCTGTTTTTT. Its protein is CAIKPSGSSGTGELFF.

This clonotype was picked up one time. A much larger clone lies a single base off, so this may be a read error. V and J are TRBV7-2 and TRBJ2-1, with D possibly matching TRBD2 (7 bases). The CDR3 spans 14 residues. From germline, CDR1 is SGHTA and CDR2 FQGNSA. V lost 2 bases, J lost 9 bases, and 14 bases lay in between. The CDR3 loop reads CASSLIEGGVEQFF. The DNA of the CDR3 is TGTGCCAGCAGCTTAATAGAAGGGGGGGTTGAGCAGTTCTTC.

This chain uses TRBV7-2 with TRBJ2-3; 11 nucleotides line up with TRBD2. This CDR3 is built from 15 residues. Unmatched junction bases numbered 4, after V lost 5 bases and J lost 3 bases. Germline loops: CDR1 SGHTA, CDR2 FQGNSA. The CDR3 DNA follows: TGTGCCAGCAGCGCACCTAGCGGGGGGACAGATACGCAGTATTTT. Encoded protein: CASSAPSGGTDTQYF.

This clonotype was observed a handful of times. The chain links TRBV6-1 to TRBJ1-5; possibly TRBD1 for D (5 bases). Trimming took 4 bases from V and 2 from J, leaving 12 bases between them. This CDR3 contains 15 residues. The germline V gene has CDR1 MNHNS and CDR2 SASEGT. CDR3 sequence: CASSVGMGGNQPQHF. CDR3 in DNA: TGTGCCAGCAGTGTCGGCATGGGGGGCAATCAGCCCCAGCATTTT.

The V gene is TRBV11-3, the J gene TRBJ1-6; no clear D gene. The CDR3 sequence is 16 residues long. Germline values: CDR1 SGHNT, CDR2 YENEEA. Deletions cut 3 bases from V and 8 bases from J, with 17 bases between. DNA of the CDR3: TGTGCCAGCAGCTTCTTCCCGGGAGGGAGAGATTCACCCCTCCACTTT. Amino acids: CASSFFPGGRDSPLHF. The full variable domain, in which reference TRBV11-3 and TRBJ1-6 provide the parts outside the CDR3, is EAGVVQSPRYKIIEKKQPVAFWCNPISGHNTLYWYLQNLGQGPELLIRYENEEAVDDSQLPKDRFSAERLKGVDSTLKIQPAELGDSAVYLCASSFFPGGRDSPLHFGNGTRLTVT.